The T cell receptor beta chain under discussion was sequenced for a study of blood T cell repertoires in COVID-19. Trimming pared 8 bases from V and 3 bases from J, leaving 21 bases between. There are 16 residues in the CDR3. Germline V CDR1 and CDR2: MNHEY, SMNVEV (reference sequence). Original processing methods: Amplified reference gene primers provided the basis for estimating nucleated cell counts. Profiled with immunoSEQ multiplex PCR; TCRdb holds only in-frame clones, not every one. The V and J calls and clone size are taken from that table; D and trimming were inferred from the DNA. The data hold approximately 130,000 clones, with more than 80% observed a single time.

The chain combines TRBV27 with TRBJ2-3; D may be TRBD2 (6 bases). This receptor was obtained from a human donor in a cohort sampled during active COVID-19. Sequenced material: peripheral blood. The CDR3 sequence is CASRLGGLAKTDTQYF. The CDR3 DNA is TGTGCCAGCCGCCTCGGGGGACTTGCGAAAACAGATACGCAGTATTTT.